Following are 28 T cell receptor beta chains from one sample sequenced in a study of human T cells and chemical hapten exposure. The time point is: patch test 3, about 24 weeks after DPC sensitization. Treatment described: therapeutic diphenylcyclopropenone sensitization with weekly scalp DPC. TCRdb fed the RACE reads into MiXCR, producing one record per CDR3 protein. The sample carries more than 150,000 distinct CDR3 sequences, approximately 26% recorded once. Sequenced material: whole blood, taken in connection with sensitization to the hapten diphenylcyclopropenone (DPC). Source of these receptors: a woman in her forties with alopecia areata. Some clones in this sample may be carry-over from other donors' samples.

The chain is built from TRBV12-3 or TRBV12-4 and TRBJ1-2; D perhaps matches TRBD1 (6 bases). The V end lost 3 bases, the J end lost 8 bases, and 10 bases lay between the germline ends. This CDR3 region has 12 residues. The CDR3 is CASSLSGVGYTF. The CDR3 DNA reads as TGTGCCAGCAGTTTGTCAGGGGTCGGCTACACCTTC.

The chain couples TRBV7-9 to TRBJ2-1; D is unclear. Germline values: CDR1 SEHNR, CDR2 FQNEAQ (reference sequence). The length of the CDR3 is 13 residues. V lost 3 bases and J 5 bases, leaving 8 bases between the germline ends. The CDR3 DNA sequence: TGTGCCAGCAGCTTTTACGGTGACAATGAGCAGTTCTTC. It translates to CASSFYGDNEQFF.

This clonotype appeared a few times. The CDR3 here is CASSLDPYEQYF. CDR3 bases: TGTGCCAGCAGCTTAGACCCCTACGAGCAGTACTTC. The V and J genes are TRBV11-2 and TRBJ2-7; D remains unclear. Germline V gene lookup returns CDR1 SGHAT and CDR2 FQNNGV. Trimming took 0 bases from V and 2 from J, leaving 2 bases between them. The length of the CDR3 is 12 residues.

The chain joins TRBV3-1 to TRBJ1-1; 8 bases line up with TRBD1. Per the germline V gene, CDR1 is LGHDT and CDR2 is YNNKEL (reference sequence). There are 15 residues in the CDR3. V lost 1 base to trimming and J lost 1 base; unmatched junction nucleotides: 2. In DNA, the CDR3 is TGTGCCAGCAGCCAAGGGGGGACAGGGAACACTGAAGCTTTCTTT. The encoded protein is CASSQGGTGNTEAFF.

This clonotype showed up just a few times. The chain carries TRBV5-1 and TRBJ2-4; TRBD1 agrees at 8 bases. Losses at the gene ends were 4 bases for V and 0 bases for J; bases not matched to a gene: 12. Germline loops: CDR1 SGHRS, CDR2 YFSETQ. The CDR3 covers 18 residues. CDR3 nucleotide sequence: TGCGCCAGCAGCCCCTACGGGACAGGAACTTTAGCCAAAAACATTCAGTACTTC. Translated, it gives CASSPYGTGTLAKNIQYF. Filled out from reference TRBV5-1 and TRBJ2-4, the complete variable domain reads KAGVTQTPRYLIKTRGQQVTLSCSPISGHRSVSWYQQTPGQGLQFLFEYFSETQRNKGNFPGRFSGRQFSNSRSEMNVSTLELGDSALYLCASSPYGTGTLAKNIQYFGAGTRLSVL.

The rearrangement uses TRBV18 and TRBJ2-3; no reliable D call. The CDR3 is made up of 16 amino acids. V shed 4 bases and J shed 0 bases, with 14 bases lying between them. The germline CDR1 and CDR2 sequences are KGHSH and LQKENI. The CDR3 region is CASSQLQPGSTDTQYF. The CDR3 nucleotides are TGTGCCAGCTCACAGCTACAACCCGGGAGCACAGATACGCAGTATTTT.

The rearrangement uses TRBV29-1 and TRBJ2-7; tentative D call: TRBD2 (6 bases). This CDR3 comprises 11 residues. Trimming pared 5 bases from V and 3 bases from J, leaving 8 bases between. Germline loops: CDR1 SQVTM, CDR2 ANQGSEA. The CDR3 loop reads CSVLGGYEQYF. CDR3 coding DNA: TGCAGCGTTTTGGGGGGCTACGAGCAGTACTTC.

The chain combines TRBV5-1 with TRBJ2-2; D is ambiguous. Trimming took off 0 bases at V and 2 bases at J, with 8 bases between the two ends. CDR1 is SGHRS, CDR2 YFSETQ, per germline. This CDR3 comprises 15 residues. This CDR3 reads CASSLGISNTGELFF. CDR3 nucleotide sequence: TGCGCCAGCAGCTTGGGGATTTCAAACACCGGGGAGCTGTTTTTT.

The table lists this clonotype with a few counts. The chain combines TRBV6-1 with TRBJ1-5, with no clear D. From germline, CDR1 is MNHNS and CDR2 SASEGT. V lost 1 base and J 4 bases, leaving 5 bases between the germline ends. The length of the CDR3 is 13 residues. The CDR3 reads CASSEVGNQPQHF. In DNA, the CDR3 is TGTGCCAGCAGTGAAGTGGGGAATCAGCCCCAGCATTTT.

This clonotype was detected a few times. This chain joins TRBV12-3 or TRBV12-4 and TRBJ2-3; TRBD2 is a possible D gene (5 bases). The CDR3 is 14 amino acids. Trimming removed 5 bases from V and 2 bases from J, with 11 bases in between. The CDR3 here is CASSKGVSTDTQYF. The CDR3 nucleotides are TGTGCCAGCAGTAAGGGAGTCTCCACAGATACGCAGTATTTT.

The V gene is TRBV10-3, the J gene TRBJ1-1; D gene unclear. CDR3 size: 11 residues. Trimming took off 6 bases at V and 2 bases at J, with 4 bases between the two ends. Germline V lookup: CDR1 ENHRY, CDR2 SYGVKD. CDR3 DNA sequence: TGTGCCATCAGGGAAAACACTGAAGCTTTCTTT. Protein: CAIRENTEAFF.

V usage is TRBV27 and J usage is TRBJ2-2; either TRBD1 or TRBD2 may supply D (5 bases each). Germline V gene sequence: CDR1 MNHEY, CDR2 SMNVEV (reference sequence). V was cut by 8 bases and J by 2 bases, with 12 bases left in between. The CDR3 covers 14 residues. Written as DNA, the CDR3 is TGTGCCAGCCCCGGGACGCAAAACACCGGGGAGCTGTTTTTT. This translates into CASPGTQNTGELFF.

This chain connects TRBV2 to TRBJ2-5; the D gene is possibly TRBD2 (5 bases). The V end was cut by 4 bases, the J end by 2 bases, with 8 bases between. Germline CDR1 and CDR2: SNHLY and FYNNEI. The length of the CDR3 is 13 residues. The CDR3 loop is CASSGLRQETQYF. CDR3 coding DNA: TGTGCCAGCAGTGGACTAAGACAAGAGACCCAGTACTTC.

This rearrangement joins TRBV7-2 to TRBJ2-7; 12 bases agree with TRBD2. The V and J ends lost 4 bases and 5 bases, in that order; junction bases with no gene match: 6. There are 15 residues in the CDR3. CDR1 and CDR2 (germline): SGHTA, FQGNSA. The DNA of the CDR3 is TGTGCCAGCAGCTCATCTAGCGGGAGGGCGGACGAGCAGTACTTC. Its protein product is CASSSSSGRADEQYF.

CDR3 nucleotide sequence: TGTGCCACCCGCGCGCCTAGCACATCCTACGAGCAGTACTTC. Translated, it gives CATRAPSTSYEQYF. The chain recombines TRBV6-5 with TRBJ2-7; TRBD2 might be the D (5 bases). Between the trimmed V and J ends, which lost 10 bases and 1 base, there was a span of 17 bases. Germline V gene sequence: CDR1 MNHEY, CDR2 SVGAGI. The CDR3 is made up of 14 amino acids.

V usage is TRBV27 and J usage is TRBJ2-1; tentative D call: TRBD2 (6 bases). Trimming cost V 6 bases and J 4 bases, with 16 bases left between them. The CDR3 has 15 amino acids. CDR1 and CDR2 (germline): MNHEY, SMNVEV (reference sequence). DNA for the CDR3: TGTGCCAGCAGACTAACGGGACTTTATTACAATGAGCAGTTCTTC. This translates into CASRLTGLYYNEQFF.

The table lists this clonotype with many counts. CDR3 coding DNA: TGTGCCAGTAGTATCGGCGACTACCAATACAATGAGCAGTTCTTC. It specifies CASSIGDYQYNEQFF. This chain joins TRBV19 and TRBJ2-1; the D gene is possibly TRBD2 (5 bases). Germline-derived CDR1 and CDR2 are LNHDA and SQIVND (reference sequence). Trimming stripped 3 bases from V and 4 bases from J, with 13 bases between. This CDR3 contains 15 residues.

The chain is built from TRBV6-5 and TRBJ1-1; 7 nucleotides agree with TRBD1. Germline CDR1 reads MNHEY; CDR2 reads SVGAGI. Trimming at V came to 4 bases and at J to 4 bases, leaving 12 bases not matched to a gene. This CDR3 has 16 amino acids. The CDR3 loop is CASSSAGLRGSTEAFF. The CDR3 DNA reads TGTGCCAGCAGTTCCGCGGGACTCAGGGGGAGCACTGAAGCTTTCTTT.

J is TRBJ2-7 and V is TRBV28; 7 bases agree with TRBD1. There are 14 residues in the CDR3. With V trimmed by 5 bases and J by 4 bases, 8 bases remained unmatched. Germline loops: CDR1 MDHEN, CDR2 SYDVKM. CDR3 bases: TGTGCCAGCAGTCTAGACAGGGCCCTTTACGAGCAGTACTTC. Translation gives CASSLDRALYEQYF.

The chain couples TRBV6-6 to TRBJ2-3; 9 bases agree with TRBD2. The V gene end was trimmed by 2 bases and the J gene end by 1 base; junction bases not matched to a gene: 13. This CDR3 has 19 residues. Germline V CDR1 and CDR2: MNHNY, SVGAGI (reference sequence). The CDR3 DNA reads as TGTGCCAGCAGTTACCCATTAGCGGGAGAATCACCACGCACAGATACGCAGTATTTT. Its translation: CASSYPLAGESPRTDTQYF.

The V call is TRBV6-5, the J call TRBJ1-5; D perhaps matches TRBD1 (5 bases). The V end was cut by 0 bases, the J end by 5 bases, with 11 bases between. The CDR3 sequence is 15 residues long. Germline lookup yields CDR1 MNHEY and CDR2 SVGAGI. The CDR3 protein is CASSYSSTGDQPQHF. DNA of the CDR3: TGTGCCAGCAGTTACTCGTCGACGGGGGATCAGCCCCAGCATTTT.

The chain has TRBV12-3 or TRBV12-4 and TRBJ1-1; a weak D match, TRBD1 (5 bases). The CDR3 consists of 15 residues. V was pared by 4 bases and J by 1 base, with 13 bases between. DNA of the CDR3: TGTGCCAGCAGTTCGCCTCATCAGGGGAACACTGAAGCTTTCTTT. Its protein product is CASSSPHQGNTEAFF.

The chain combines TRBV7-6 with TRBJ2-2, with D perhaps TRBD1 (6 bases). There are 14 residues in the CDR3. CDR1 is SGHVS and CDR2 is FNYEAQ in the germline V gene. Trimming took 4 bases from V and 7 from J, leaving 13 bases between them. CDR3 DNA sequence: TGTGCCAGCAGCTCGCAGGGGTTTGGCGGGGAGCTGTTTTTT. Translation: CASSSQGFGGELFF.

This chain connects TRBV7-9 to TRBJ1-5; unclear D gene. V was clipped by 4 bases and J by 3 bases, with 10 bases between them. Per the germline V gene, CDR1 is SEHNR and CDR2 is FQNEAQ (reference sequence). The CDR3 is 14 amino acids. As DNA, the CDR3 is TGTGCCAGCAGCTCAACCCGGATCAATCAGCCCCAGCATTTT. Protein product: CASSSTRINQPQHF.

The CDR3 nucleotides are TGTGCCAGCAGCCCGGGGCAGACCACCTACGAGCAGTACTTC. This sequence encodes CASSPGQTTYEQYF. This chain joins TRBV12-3 or TRBV12-4 and TRBJ2-7, with D perhaps given as TRBD1 or TRBD2 (5 bases each). V was pared by 6 bases and J by 2 bases, with 14 bases between. This CDR3 spans 14 amino acids.

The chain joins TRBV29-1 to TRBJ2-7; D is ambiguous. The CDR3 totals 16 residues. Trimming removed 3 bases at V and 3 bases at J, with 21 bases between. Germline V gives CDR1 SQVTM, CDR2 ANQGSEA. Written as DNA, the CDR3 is TGCAGCGTTGAGGGATACAGCGATCGAAGGGACTACGAGCAGTACTTC. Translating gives CSVEGYSDRRDYEQYF.

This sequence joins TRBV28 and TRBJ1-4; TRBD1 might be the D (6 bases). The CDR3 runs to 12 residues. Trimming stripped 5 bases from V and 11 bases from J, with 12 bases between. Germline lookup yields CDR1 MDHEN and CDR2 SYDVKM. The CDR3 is CASSPGTNKLFF. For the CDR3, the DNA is TGTGCCAGCAGTCCCGGGACAAACAAACTGTTTTTT.

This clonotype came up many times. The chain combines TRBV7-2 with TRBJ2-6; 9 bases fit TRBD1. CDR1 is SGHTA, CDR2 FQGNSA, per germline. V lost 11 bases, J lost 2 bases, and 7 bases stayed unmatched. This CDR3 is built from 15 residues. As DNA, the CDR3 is TGTGCCGGGGGGACAGGGCAACCTGGGGCCAACGTCCTGACTTTC. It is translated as CAGGTGQPGANVLTF.